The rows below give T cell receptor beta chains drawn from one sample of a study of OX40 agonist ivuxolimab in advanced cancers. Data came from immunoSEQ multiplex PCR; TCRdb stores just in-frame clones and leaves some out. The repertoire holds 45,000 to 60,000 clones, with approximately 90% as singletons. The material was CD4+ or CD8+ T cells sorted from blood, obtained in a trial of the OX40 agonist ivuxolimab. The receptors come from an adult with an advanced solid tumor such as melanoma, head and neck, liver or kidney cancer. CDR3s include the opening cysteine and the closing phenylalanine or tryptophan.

CASSSFDSNEQFF,TRBV6-6,TRBJ2-1
CASSLGPILDYTEAFF,TRBV5-6,TRBJ1-1
CASSPDKGHVYVGYTF,TRBV9,TRBJ1-2
CASSLGVQETQYF,TRBV5-1,TRBJ2-5
CASSLTSSYEQYF,TRBV7-9,TRBJ2-7
CASSKTSGASYEQYF,TRBV4-1,TRBJ2-7
CASSPATSGPYNEQFF,TRBV4-1,TRBJ2-1
CASSQGREYSPLHF,TRBV14,TRBJ1-6
CASTVGTSKGTQYF,TRBV7-9,TRBJ2-3
CASSPQAGQGVEAQYF,TRBV5-1,TRBJ2-5
CASSLDRFNSPLHF,TRBV5-6,TRBJ1-6
CASSLTDTQYF,TRBV5-1,TRBJ2-3
CASSLPGEGNTEAFF,TRBV28,TRBJ1-1
CASSYALAGYTDTQYF,TRBV6-6,TRBJ2-3
CASSFGLAGDTQYF,TRBV7-3,TRBJ2-3
CASSERTGAEETQYF,TRBV2,TRBJ2-5
CASSRDRGRSTEAFF,TRBV6-1,TRBJ1-1
CASSSTGGGAGETQYF,TRBV2,TRBJ2-5
CASSFSGETQYF,TRBV7-6,TRBJ2-5
CATSRDLDRPAQYF,TRBV15,TRBJ2-5
CASSLVAVRGTGETQYF,TRBV5-1,TRBJ2-5
CASSLRGQGFNEQFF,TRBV11-3,TRBJ2-1
CASSQEDFLYGYTF,TRBV5-8,TRBJ1-2
CASSLTDNYGYTF,TRBV6-1,TRBJ1-2
CASRPWGFGGTGELFF,TRBV27,TRBJ2-2
CATSDRGQSNEKLFF,TRBV19,TRBJ1-4
CASSENEGGSSPLHF,TRBV6-1,TRBJ1-6
CASREGDLLGQPQHF,TRBV19,TRBJ1-5
CAIRAGGFNEQFF,TRBV10-3,TRBJ2-1
CATSRDRAIESQETQYF,TRBV2,TRBJ2-5
CASSLRGASSAQETQYF,TRBV7-9,TRBJ2-5
CASSEGRAYGYTF,TRBV10-1,TRBJ1-2
CASSSYRGPYNEQFF,TRBV11-1,TRBJ2-1
CASTVSGYGYTF,TRBV19,TRBJ1-2
CASSRGQGNPNSPLHF,TRBV4-2,TRBJ1-6
CASYTTGGDTQYF,TRBV7-9,TRBJ2-3
CASRRARGRKEDGYTF,TRBV5-6,TRBJ1-2
CASSDASGPDEQYF,TRBV5-5,TRBJ2-7
CASRLQGAGGYTF,TRBV6-1,TRBJ1-2
CATSRDLFWETQYF,TRBV15,TRBJ2-5
CASSQGTSGDYEQYF,TRBV5-1,TRBJ2-7
CASSLAGSSYNEQFF,TRBV7-9,TRBJ2-1
CASSSRQGNEKLFF,TRBV7-9,TRBJ1-4
CASSAYTDTQYF,TRBV2,TRBJ2-3
CASSLGVGTEAFF,TRBV7-9,TRBJ1-1
CASSLGTATNEKLFF,TRBV5-1,TRBJ1-4
CASSLKGWNTEAFF,TRBV5-1,TRBJ1-1
CASSQPGLRTPYNEQFF,TRBV4-1,TRBJ2-1
CASSENVGTPTYEQYF,TRBV2,TRBJ2-7
CASSLASGAGHEQYF,TRBV5-4,TRBJ2-7
CASSLRNHGYTF,TRBV28,TRBJ1-2
CASRRTSGSSYEQYF,TRBV4-1,TRBJ2-7